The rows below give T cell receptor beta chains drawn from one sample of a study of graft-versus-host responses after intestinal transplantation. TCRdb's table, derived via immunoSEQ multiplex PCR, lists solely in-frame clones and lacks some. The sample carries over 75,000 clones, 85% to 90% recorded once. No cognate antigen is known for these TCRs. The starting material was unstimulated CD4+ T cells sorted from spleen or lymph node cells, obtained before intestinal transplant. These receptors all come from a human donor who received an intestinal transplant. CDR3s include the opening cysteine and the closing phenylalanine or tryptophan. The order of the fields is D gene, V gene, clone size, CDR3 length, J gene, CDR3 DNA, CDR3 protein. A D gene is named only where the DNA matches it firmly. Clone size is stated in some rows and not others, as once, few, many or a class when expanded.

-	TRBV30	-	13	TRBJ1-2	TGTGCCTGGAGCGAGGACAGTTACTATGGCTACACCTTC	CAWSEDSYYGYTF
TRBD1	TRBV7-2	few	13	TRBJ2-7	TGTGCCAGCAGCTCCCGACAGGGCCACGAGCAGTACTTC	CASSSRQGHEQYF
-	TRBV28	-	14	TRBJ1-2	TGTGCCAGCAGTTTTGCAGGGATAAACTATGGCTACACCTTC	CASSFAGINYGYTF
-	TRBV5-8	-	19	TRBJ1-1	TGTGCCAGCAGCAAATGGGTCGGTTTGCAGGGGAACCGGAACACTGAAGCTTTCTTT	CASSKWVGLQGNRNTEAFF
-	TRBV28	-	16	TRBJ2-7	TGTGCCAGCAGTTCCCAGACTGAGCGGGTACGCTACGAGCAGTACTTC	CASSSQTERVRYEQYF
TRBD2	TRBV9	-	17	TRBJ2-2	TGTGCCAGCAGCATAGTTAGCGGGAGGGCATCCCCCGGGGAGCTGTTTTTT	CASSIVSGRASPGELFF
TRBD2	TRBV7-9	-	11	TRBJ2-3	TGTGCCAGCGCCTCGGGGGGAACGCAGTATTTT	CASASGGTQYF
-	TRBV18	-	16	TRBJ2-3	TGTGCCAGCTCACCAGGGTCTGGCGGGACGACAGATACGCAGTATTTT	CASSPGSGGTTDTQYF
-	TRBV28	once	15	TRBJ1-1	TGTGCCAGCAGTTCAAACCGGGCCCCGAGGGCTGAAGCTTTCTTT	CASSSNRAPRAEAFF
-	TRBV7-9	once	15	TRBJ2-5	TGTGCCAGCAGCTTAGCGGCCCAGGGGCGGGAGACCCAGTACTTC	CASSLAAQGRETQYF
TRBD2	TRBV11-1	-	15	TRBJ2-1	TGTGCCAGCAGCCCGAGGAAGCGGGGGGCCTATGAGCAGTTCTTC	CASSPRKRGAYEQFF
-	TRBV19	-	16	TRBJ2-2	TGTGCCAGTAGTCCCCGTCGGACCTTAAGGGGCGGGGAGCTGTTTTTT	CASSPRRTLRGGELFF
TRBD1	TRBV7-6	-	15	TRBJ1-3	TGTGCCAGCAGCTGGGGACAGTCTTCTGGAAACACCATATATTTT	CASSWGQSSGNTIYF
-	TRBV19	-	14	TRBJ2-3	TGTGCCAGTAGTAAGGGGCCTAGCACAGATACGCAGTATTTT	CASSKGPSTDTQYF
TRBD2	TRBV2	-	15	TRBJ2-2	TGTGCCAGCAGTGCACTAGCGAGTTCCCCCGGGGAGCTGTTTTTT	CASSALASSPGELFF
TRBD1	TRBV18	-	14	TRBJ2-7	TGTGCCAGCTCGTCAGGGACAGGGGGCTACGAGCAGTACTTC	CASSSGTGGYEQYF
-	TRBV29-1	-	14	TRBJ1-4	TGCAGCGTTGATAAGACAGGAAGAGGTGAAAAACTGTTTTTT	CSVDKTGRGEKLFF
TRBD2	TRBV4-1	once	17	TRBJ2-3	TGCGCCAGCAGCCAAGGTCCTACGGGAGGGGCCACAGATACGCAGTATTTT	CASSQGPTGGATDTQYF
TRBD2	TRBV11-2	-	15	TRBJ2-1	TGTGCCAGCAGGCCGACTAGCGGTTCGGGAAATGAGCAGTTCTTC	CASRPTSGSGNEQFF
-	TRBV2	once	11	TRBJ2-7	TGTGCCAGCAGTCAGGGGTACGAGCAGTACTTC	CASSQGYEQYF
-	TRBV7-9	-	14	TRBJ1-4	TGTGCCAGCAGCTTAGAGGAGACAGGCCGAAAACTGTTTTTT	CASSLEETGRKLFF
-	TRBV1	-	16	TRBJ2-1	TGCACCAGCAGCCTATCACTCCCGGGGATATTCAATGAGCAGTTCTTC	CTSSLSLPGIFNEQFF
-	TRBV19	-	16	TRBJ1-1	TGTGCCAGTAGTATTCGAGGACACCGTGTGGACACTGAAGCTTTCTTT	CASSIRGHRVDTEAFF
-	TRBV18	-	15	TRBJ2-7	TGTGCCAGCTCACCACCTTTTCCGAGCGAGCACGAGCAGTACTTC	CASSPPFPSEHEQYF
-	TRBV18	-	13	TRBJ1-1	TGTGCCAGCTCACCCTCGGGGGGCACTGAAGCTTTCTTT	CASSPSGGTEAFF